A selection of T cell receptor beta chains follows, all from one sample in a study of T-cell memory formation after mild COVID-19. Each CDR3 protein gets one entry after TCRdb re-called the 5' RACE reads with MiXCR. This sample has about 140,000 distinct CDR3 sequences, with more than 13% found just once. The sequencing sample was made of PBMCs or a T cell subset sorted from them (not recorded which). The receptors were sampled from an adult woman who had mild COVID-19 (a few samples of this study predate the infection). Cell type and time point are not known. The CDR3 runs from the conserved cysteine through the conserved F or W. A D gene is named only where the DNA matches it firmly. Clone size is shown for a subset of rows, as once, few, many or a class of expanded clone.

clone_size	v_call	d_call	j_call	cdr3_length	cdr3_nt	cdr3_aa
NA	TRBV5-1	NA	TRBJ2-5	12	TGCGCCAGCAGCTTGTCGGGAGAGACCCAGTACTTC	CASSLSGETQYF
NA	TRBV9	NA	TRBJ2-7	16	TGTGCCAGCAGCGTAGATGGGGGGGCGGGCGTCTACGAGCAGTACTTC	CASSVDGGAGVYEQYF
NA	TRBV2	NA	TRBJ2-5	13	TGTGCCAGCAAGGAGCTCATCCAAGAGACCCAGTACTTC	CASKELIQETQYF
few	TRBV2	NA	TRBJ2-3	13	TGTGCCAGCAGTGAAAGGCCGCTAGATACGCAGTATTTT	CASSERPLDTQYF
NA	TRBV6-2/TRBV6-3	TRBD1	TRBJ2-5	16	TGTGCCAGCAGTGACGACGAGGGCTCAGGGGGCAAGACCCAGTACTTC	CASSDDEGSGGKTQYF
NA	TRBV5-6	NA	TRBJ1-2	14	TGTGCCAGCAGCTTGGTGGGCAGCCTTTATGGCTACACCTTC	CASSLVGSLYGYTF
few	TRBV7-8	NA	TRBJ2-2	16	TGTGCCAGCAGCCCCCCCGGACGACAGAACACCGGGGAGCTGTTTTTT	CASSPPGRQNTGELFF
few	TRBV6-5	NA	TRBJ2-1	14	TGTGCCAGCAGTTACTCGGACGATGGTAATGAGCAGTTCTTC	CASSYSDDGNEQFF
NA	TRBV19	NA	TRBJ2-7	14	TGTGCCAGTAGGGGCACATCTTACTCCTACGAGCAGTACTTC	CASRGTSYSYEQYF
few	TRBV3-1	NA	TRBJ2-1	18	TGTGCCAGCAGCCAAGACCCGGGACCACCTAGCTCCTACAATGAGCAGTTCTTC	CASSQDPGPPSSYNEQFF
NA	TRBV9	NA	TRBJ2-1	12	TGTGCCAGCAGCGGGGGAAACAATGAGAAGTTCTTC	CASSGGNNEKFF
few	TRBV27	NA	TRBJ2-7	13	TGTGCCAGCAGTTTAGGGAACAACTACGAGCAGTACTTC	CASSLGNNYEQYF
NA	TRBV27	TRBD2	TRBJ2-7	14	TGTGCCAGCAGGACCATAGCGGGAGGGAACGAGCAGTACTTC	CASRTIAGGNEQYF
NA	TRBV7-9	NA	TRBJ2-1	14	TGTGCCAGCAGCTTAGGCCCTGGGGCCAATGAGCAGTTCTTC	CASSLGPGANEQFF
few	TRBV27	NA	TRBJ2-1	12	TGTGCCAGCAGTGCAGACTACAATGAGCAGTTCTTC	CASSADYNEQFF
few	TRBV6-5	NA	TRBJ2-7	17	TGTGCCAGCAGTTCCACCGGACTGGGAATCGGGGCTTACGAGCAGTACTTC	CASSSTGLGIGAYEQYF
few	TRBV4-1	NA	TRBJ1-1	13	TGCGCCAGCAGCCAGCCGGCCAACACTGAAGCTTTCTTT	CASSQPANTEAFF
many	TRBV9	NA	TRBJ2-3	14	TGTGCCAGCAGCGTGGGAGATAGCACAGATACGCAGTATTTT	CASSVGDSTDTQYF
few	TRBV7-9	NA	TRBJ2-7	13	TGTGCCAGCAGCGGAAACAGGGAGTACGAGCAGTACTTC	CASSGNREYEQYF
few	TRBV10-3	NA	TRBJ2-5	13	TGTGCCATCAGTGATGCTGAGAAAGAGACCCAGTACTTC	CAISDAEKETQYF
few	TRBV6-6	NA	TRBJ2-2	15	TGTGCCAGCAGTTACTCCGGGGGACGGACCGGGGAGCTGTTTTTT	CASSYSGGRTGELFF
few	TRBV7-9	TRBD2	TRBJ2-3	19	TGTGCCAGCAGCTCAATACCCGGGACTAGCGGGAGAAGCACAGATACGCAGTATTTT	CASSSIPGTSGRSTDTQYF
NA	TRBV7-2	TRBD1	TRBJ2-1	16	TGTGCCAGCAGCCCGACAACAGGGGGCATCAACAATGAGCAGTTCTTC	CASSPTTGGINNEQFF
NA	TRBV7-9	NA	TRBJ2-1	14	TGTGCCAGCAGCTCGGGCCCTACCTACAATGAGCAGTTCTTC	CASSSGPTYNEQFF
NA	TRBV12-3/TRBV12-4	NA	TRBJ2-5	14	TGTGCCAGCAGTACATCGGACAGAGGGCAGACCCAGTACTTC	CASSTSDRGQTQYF
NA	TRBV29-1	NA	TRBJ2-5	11	TGCAGCGTTGAGTTTGTGGAGACCCAGTACTTC	CSVEFVETQYF
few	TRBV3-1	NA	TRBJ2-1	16	TGTGCCAGCAGCCAAGTCCCGGGGGCCCCGTACAATGAGCAGTTCTTC	CASSQVPGAPYNEQFF
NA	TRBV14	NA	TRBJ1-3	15	TGTGCCAGCAGCCAAGAGTCAGGGGCTGGAAACACCATATATTTT	CASSQESGAGNTIYF
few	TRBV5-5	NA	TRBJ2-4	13	TGTGCCAGCAGCTTAGGGCTGGAAAACATTCAGTACTTC	CASSLGLENIQYF
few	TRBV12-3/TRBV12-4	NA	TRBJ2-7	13	TGTGCCAGCAGTTTGGAACCGAACTACGAGCAGTACTTC	CASSLEPNYEQYF
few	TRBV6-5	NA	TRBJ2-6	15	TGTGCCAGCAGTCAGAGACAGTCTGGGGCCAACGTCCTGACTTTC	CASSQRQSGANVLTF
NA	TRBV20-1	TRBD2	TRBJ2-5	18	TGCAGTGCTACGCTTAGCGGGTCTTCCGAGGAAGTAGAAGAGACCCAGTACTTC	CSATLSGSSEEVEETQYF
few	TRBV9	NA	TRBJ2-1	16	TGTGCCAGCAGCGTAGCCGGCCGAAGCTCCTACAATGAGCAGTTCTTC	CASSVAGRSSYNEQFF
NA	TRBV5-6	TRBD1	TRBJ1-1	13	TGTGCCAGCAGACCGACAGGGTACACTGAAGCTTTCTTT	CASRPTGYTEAFF
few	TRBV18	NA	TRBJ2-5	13	TGTGCCAGCTCACCTCCCGCCGAAGAGACCCAGTACTTC	CASSPPAEETQYF
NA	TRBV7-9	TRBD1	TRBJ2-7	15	TGTGCCAGCAGCTTACTCGGGACAGGTATCAACGAGCAGTACTTC	CASSLLGTGINEQYF
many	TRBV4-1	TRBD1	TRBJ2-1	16	TGCGCCAGCAGTCGAAGCCGGGGACAGGCCTACAATGAGCAGTTCTTC	CASSRSRGQAYNEQFF
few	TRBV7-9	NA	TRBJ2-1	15	TGTGCCAGCAGCTTAGGGACAGCGCTTTACAATGAGCAGTTCTTC	CASSLGTALYNEQFF
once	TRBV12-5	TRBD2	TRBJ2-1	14	TGTGCTAGTGGTTTGGGGTTTGGAAGCGGGGTAGCGTTCTTC	CASGLGFGSGVAFF